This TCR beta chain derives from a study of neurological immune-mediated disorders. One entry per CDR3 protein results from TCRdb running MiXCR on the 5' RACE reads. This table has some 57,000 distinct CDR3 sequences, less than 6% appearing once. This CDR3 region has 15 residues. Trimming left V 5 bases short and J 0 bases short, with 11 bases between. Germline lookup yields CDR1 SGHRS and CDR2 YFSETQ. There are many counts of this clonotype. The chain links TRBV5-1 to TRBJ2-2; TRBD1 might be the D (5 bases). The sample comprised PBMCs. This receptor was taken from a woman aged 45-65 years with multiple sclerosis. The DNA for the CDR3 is TGCGCCAGCAGGTTACAGGCTGCGAACACCGGGGAGCTGTTTTTT. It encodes CASRLQAANTGELFF. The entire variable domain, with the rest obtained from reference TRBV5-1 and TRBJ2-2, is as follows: KAGVTQTPRYLIKTRGQQVTLSCSPISGHRSVSWYQQTPGQGLQFLFEYFSETQRNKGNFPGRFSGRQFSNSRSEMNVSTLELGDSALYLCASRLQAANTGELFFGEGSRLTVL.